The 6 T cell receptor beta chains below come from one sample, sequenced in a study of blood T cell repertoires in COVID-19 (dated by TCRdb to about 2020). The receptor library was made with the immunoSEQ multiplex PCR assay. The table was pulled from immuneACCESS by TCRdb, which kept in-frame rearrangements only. Such tables lose some clones; where checked, under half of the loss comes from unresolved V genes, and the rest has no known cause. This sample is represented by some 170,000 clones; about 75% of them were singletons. The top ten clonotypes cover roughly 28% of the sample. Sequenced: peripheral blood. These receptors were collected from a woman aged 70 to 79 with acute or convalescent COVID-19.

The count of this clone is one. This sequence joins TRBV18 and TRBJ2-1, with TRBD2 matching 15 bases. The V gene's germline CDR1 is KGHSH and CDR2 LQKENI. CDR3 length equals 15 residues. V lost 4 bases to trimming and J lost 9 bases; unmatched junction nucleotides: 4. The CDR3 loop reads CASSLGLAGGSEQFF. The DNA for the CDR3 is TGTGCCAGCTCACTGGGACTAGCGGGAGGAAGTGAGCAGTTCTTC.

This clone was observed a single time. The V and J genes are TRBV12-5 and TRBJ2-7; 11 bases are shared with TRBD2. The CDR3 has 16 amino acids. Germline CDR1 and CDR2: LGHNT and FRNRAP. Losses at the gene ends were 0 bases for V and 2 bases for J; bases not matched to a gene: 3. The CDR3 reads CASGLVLAGDTYEQYF. The CDR3 nucleotides are TGTGCTAGTGGTTTGGTACTAGCGGGAGACACCTACGAGCAGTACTTC.

This chain connects TRBV5-6 to TRBJ2-3; D is perhaps TRBD2 (6 bases). Per the germline V gene, CDR1 is SGHDT and CDR2 is YYEEEE. Trimming pared 3 bases from V and 2 bases from J, leaving 13 bases between. The CDR3 sequence is 15 residues long. The CDR3 sequence: CASSWGDRTTDTQYF. The CDR3 nucleotides read TGTGCCAGCAGCTGGGGGGACCGGACCACAGATACGCAGTATTTT.

The gene calls are TRBV4-1 and TRBJ2-4, with a tentative D call TRBD1 (5 bases). The V end was cut by 0 bases, the J end by 8 bases, with 8 bases between. The CDR3 is made up of 13 amino acids. The germline CDR1 and CDR2 sequences are MGHRA and YSYEKL. Here the CDR3 DNA reads TGCGCCAGCAGCCAAGATCAGGGTTACATTCAGTACTTC. Protein sequence: CASSQDQGYIQYF.

The chain employs TRBV20-1 and TRBJ2-7, with 11 positions matching TRBD2. The CDR3 runs 15 residues. V lost 3 bases and J lost 0; bases outside the gene matches: 4. Per germline, CDR1 DFQATT and CDR2 SNEGSKA (reference sequence). CDR3 region: CSASGTSGVSYEQYF. The CDR3 DNA reads as TGCAGTGCTAGTGGGACTAGCGGCGTCTCCTACGAGCAGTACTTC.

The gene calls are TRBV27 and TRBJ1-5; 7 bases align to TRBD1. This CDR3 spans 16 amino acids. Trimming took 5 bases from V and 0 from J; bases not matched to a gene: 7. The V gene's germline CDR1 is MNHEY and CDR2 SMNVEV (reference sequence). CDR3 loop: CASSHTGVYSNQPQHF. DNA for the CDR3: TGTGCCAGCAGTCATACAGGGGTCTATAGCAATCAGCCCCAGCATTTT.